The clone carrying this T cell receptor beta chain has only one observation. This table comes from immunoSEQ multiplex PCR, and its TCRdb copy is limited to in-frame clones, with some not included. The sample includes fewer than 150,000 clones, 75% to 90% seen only once; the top ten take around 4%. The sample originates from a study of blood T cell repertoires in COVID-19. Across the study: Samples of COVID-19 (acute and convalescent) were obtained from the United States, Italy and Spain. T cells, B-cell-depleted T cells, or PBMCs supplied cDNA or gDNA.

CDR1 SGHRS and CDR2 YFSETQ come from the germline V gene. This CDR3 has 12 amino acids. Unmatched junction bases numbered 3, after V lost 3 bases and J lost 8 bases. This chain connects TRBV5-1 to TRBJ2-3, with 7 nucleotides matching TRBD2. The receptor's source is a human donor in a cohort sampled during active COVID-19. Material for sequencing was peripheral blood. CDR3 DNA: TGCGCCAGCAGCTCGGGGAGGGGTACGCAGTATTTT. Its translation is CASSSGRGTQYF.